This T cell receptor beta chain was captured in a study of vaccination effects on CD4 cells after COVID-19. Study-level background: Post-vaccine sampling occurred a median 72 days after the second dose.

Profiling relied on immunoSEQ multiplex PCR, and the TCRdb table lists in-frame clones only, not all of them. The sample has around 69,000 clones, 74% seen once; the top ten hold approximately 1.5%. Concerning this clone itself: The antigen is unknown.

Expansion with viral peptide pools was applied to antigen-specific CD4+ T cells by the ViraFEST assay prior to sequencing. Following culture for approximately 11 days, CD4+ T cells were isolated. It was two doses of either the BNT162b2 or mRNA-1273 vaccine that participants received. This CDR3 region has 15 residues. The V gene end was trimmed by 4 bases and the J gene end by 0 bases; junction bases not matched to a gene: 3. Germline CDR1 and CDR2: SGHTA and FQGTGA. The TCR was taken from a human donor who received a COVID-19 vaccine. V gene TRBV7-3 combines with J gene TRBJ2-3; 8 nucleotides line up with TRBD2. Sequencing was performed on CD4+ T cells from PBMCs cultured with HCoV-229E spike peptides, taken after COVID-19 vaccination. CDR3 amino acids: CASSSGGPSTDTQYF. CDR3 DNA: TGTGCCAGCAGCTCGGGGGGGCCGAGCACAGATACGCAGTATTTT. Supplemented by reference TRBV7-3 and TRBJ2-3, the full variable domain reads GAGVSQTPSNKVTEKGKYVELRCDPISGHTALYWYRQSLGQGPEFLIYFQGTGAADDSGLPNDRFFAVRPEGSVSTLKIQRTERGDSAVYLCASSSGGPSTDTQYFGPGTRLTVL.